This T cell receptor (beta chain) is drawn from a study of cytomegalovirus exposure and HLA in healthy donors. Study-wide findings and caveats: In all likelihood, a cluster of highly shared sequence variants was a sequencing artifact. The Asian-associated ancestry cluster reportedly had fewer N-insertions than the approximately 670-donor mean in a later analysis.

13 Jbeta primers and 60 Vbeta primers were used for the PCR. Profiled with immunoSEQ multiplex PCR; TCRdb holds only in-frame clones, not every one. This table holds approximately 120,000 clones, around 77% found once. V lost 2 bases, J lost 1 base, and 6 bases lay in between. The CDR3 spans 13 residues. Germline lookup yields CDR1 SGHKS and CDR2 YYEKEE (reference sequence). Worth noting for this clone: Its target is not known.

The sequence was obtained from a man between 50 and 59 years old in good health and CMV-seronegative. Sequences were obtained from PBMCs. V gene TRBV5-5 combines with J gene TRBJ1-1; D gene uncertain. The CDR3 sequence is CASSLQSNTEAFF. DNA for the CDR3: TGTGCCAGCAGCTTACAGTCGAACACTGAAGCTTTCTTT.